This T cell receptor (beta chain) originates from a study of T cell responses to AZD1222 COVID-19 vaccine. Regarding the study as a whole: Once two AZD1222 doses were given, Spike-specific TCR breadth and depth went up. Nearly half of spike-specific TCRs reportedly go after variant regions that carry no mutations.

CDR3 length: 13 residues. Deletions cut 5 bases from V and 4 bases from J, with 9 bases between. Germline V gene lookup returns CDR1 SGHVS and CDR2 FQNEAQ. Profiling relied on immunoSEQ multiplex PCR, and the TCRdb table lists in-frame clones only, not all of them. Of approximately 180,000 clones listed, about 90% are singletons. In regard to this clone: The antigen is not known.

The TCR was taken from an adult in good health. Specimen: peripheral blood, collected on day 0 of AZD1222 vaccination. J is TRBJ2-1 and V is TRBV7-8; D is unresolved. The CDR3 sequence: CASSPRLYNEQFF. The CDR3 DNA reads as TGTGCCAGCAGCCCAAGGCTGTACAATGAGCAGTTCTTC.